This TCR beta chain stems from a study of T cell responses to AZD1222 COVID-19 vaccine. General observations from the study: Reportedly, nearly half the spike-specific TCRs target unmutated variant regions. White British ancestry dominated among donors, who included more females, and clonal diversity was possibly underestimated.

Worth noting for this clone: Its antigen is unidentified.

The V segment lost 5 bases and the J segment 6 bases; nucleotides outside the gene matches: 7. Germline CDR1 SGHTA, CDR2 FQGNSA. This CDR3 has 16 amino acids. Generated by immunoSEQ multiplex PCR, the TCRdb table keeps only in-frame clones and is missing some. The data contain around 95,000 clones, around nine tenths of them singletons. The sequence was collected from an adult in good health. Sequenced here: peripheral blood, sampled on day 0 of AZD1222 vaccination. This chain uses TRBV7-2 with TRBJ2-4; 13 nucleotides match TRBD2. The CDR3, as DNA: TGTGCCAGCAGCCGGACTAGCGGGAGCGGCGGAAACATTCAGTACTTC. This translates into CASSRTSGSGGNIQYF.